The 10 T cell receptor beta chains listed next were all sequenced from one sample in a study of T cell repertoires in ileal Crohn's disease. Produced via immunoSEQ multiplex PCR; TCRdb's table is partial and in-frame only. The sample includes more than 11,000 clones, 70% to 90% of them seen just once. Sequencing was performed on ileal tissue. The receptors stem from an adult with Crohn's disease.

The V call is TRBV19, the J call TRBJ2-7; D may be TRBD1 (6 bases). Germline CDR1 reads LNHDA; CDR2 reads SQIVND (reference sequence). This CDR3 contains 14 residues. V was clipped by 3 bases and J by 6 bases, with 15 bases between them. Written as DNA, the CDR3 is TGTGCCAGTAGTATGCCCGGGACATGGTCCGAGCAGTACTTC. As protein: CASSMPGTWSEQYF.

The sample holds a few counts of this clone. This rearrangement joins TRBV19 to TRBJ2-5; 11 bases are shared with TRBD2. Germline V lookup: CDR1 LNHDA, CDR2 SQIVND (reference sequence). The ends lost 2 bases at V and 5 bases at J; junction bases unmatched: 4. This CDR3 comprises 15 residues. DNA for the CDR3: TGTGCCAGTAGTATAACTAGCGGGGGCTATGAGACCCAGTACTTC. Amino acids: CASSITSGGYETQYF.

V is TRBV5-4 and J is TRBJ1-1; D is unclear. Trimming shortened V by 0 bases and J by 1 base, and 7 bases separated the two germline ends. The CDR3 is 14 residues long. Germline-derived CDR1 and CDR2 are SGHNT and YYREEE (reference sequence). The CDR3 here is CASSLVAANTEAFF. CDR3 nucleotides: TGTGCCAGCAGCTTGGTAGCCGCGAACACTGAAGCTTTCTTT.

The V gene is TRBV7-9, the J gene TRBJ1-5; weak D call: TRBD1 (6 bases). This CDR3 spans 13 amino acids. Looked up from germline, CDR1 is SEHNR and CDR2 is FQNEAQ (reference sequence). Between the trimmed V and J ends, which lost 5 bases and 5 bases, there was a span of 10 bases. The CDR3 DNA sequence: TGTGCCAGCAGCGAGGACAGATATCAGCCCCAGCATTTT. This codes for CASSEDRYQPQHF.

The chain has TRBV7-9 and TRBJ2-7; weak D call: TRBD2 (7 bases). Trimming took off 3 bases at V and 5 bases at J, with 14 bases between the two ends. CDR3 size: 14 residues. The V gene's germline CDR1 is SEHNR and CDR2 FQNEAQ (reference sequence). CDR3 DNA sequence: TGTGCCAGCAGCTTCGCGGGGGCCCGCCACGAGCAGTACTTC. It codes for CASSFAGARHEQYF.

This chain joins TRBV21-1 and TRBJ2-7; the table assigns TRBD1, which was not confirmed against the DNA. TRBV21-1 is termed a pseudogene. The CDR3 covers 16 residues. CDR3 DNA sequence: TGTGCCAGCAGCAAAGAGCAAGGCACAGGGCTGGGGGAGCAGTACTTC. Its translation: CASSKEQGTGLGEQYF.

This sequence joins TRBV11-1 and TRBJ2-5; D perhaps matches TRBD1 (5 bases). Trimming stripped 0 bases from V and 5 bases from J, with 16 bases between. Germline assignment: CDR1 SGHAT and CDR2 FQDESV (reference sequence). CDR3 length: 16 residues. CDR3 residues: CASSLARTRPSETQYF. The CDR3 bases are TGTGCCAGCAGCTTAGCCAGGACACGTCCATCGGAGACCCAGTACTTC.

This chain links TRBV14 with TRBJ2-5; 8 bases are a match to TRBD1. The germline CDR1 and CDR2 sequences are SGHDN and FVKESK. The CDR3 sequence is 14 residues long. The V gene end was trimmed by 4 bases and the J gene end by 5 bases; junction bases not matched to a gene: 6. CDR3 sequence: CASSPRTGKETQYF. The CDR3 nucleotides are TGTGCCAGCAGCCCCCGGACAGGGAAGGAGACCCAGTACTTC.

Comment on this clone: The DNA is omitted, as the CDR3 cannot be located on it reliably, and the CDR3 follows TCRdb's listing. The chain links TRBV21-1 to TRBJ1-5; the tabulated D call, TRBD1, remains unverified against the DNA. TRBV21-1 is a documented pseudogene. Including both end residues, the CDR3 is 16 amino acids long. The CDR3 reads CASSKAVGTGSGPQHF.

This sequence joins TRBV6-5 and TRBJ1-4; possibly TRBD1 for D (5 bases). The germline V and J ends were trimmed by 7 bases and 2 bases, with 11 bases remaining between them. Germline CDR1 reads MNHEY; CDR2 reads SVGAGI. The CDR3 is made up of 14 amino acids. CDR3 sequence reads: CASKRQRTNEKLFF. The CDR3, as DNA: TGTGCCAGCAAGCGACAGCGCACTAATGAAAAACTGTTTTTT.